This TCR beta chain was retrieved from a study of T cell responses to AZD1222 COVID-19 vaccine. Study-level results: Repertoire sampling occurred only after the peak T cell response. Vaccine-related CD4 TCRs covered spike, predominating at 160-218 and 743-854. Baseline serology detected seropositivity in only six AZD1222 recipients. The donor group comprised mostly white British people and more females; the analysis possibly underestimated clonal diversity.

CDR3 length: 15 amino acids. Germline trimming cut 2 bases from V and 6 bases from J; bases unmatched to any gene: 9. The germline gives CDR1 SGHDT, CDR2 YYEEEE. This clone was counted only a few times. Its antigen is unknown. Clones were read by immunoSEQ multiplex PCR, and TCRdb kept only the in-frame ones, dropping some. The top ten hold around 3.6% of the sample, which has under 200,000 clones, 85% to 95% seen once. This clonotype originated in an adult who received the MenACWY meningococcal vaccine as a control. The sample in question was peripheral blood, obtained 28 days after the second dose of the MenACWY control vaccine. This rearrangement joins TRBV5-6 to TRBJ2-7, with 9 bases identical to TRBD2. CDR3 protein: CASSFTFAGGSEQYF. The DNA for the CDR3 is TGTGCCAGCAGCTTTACTTTCGCGGGAGGGTCCGAGCAGTACTTC.